Following are 14 T cell receptor beta chains from one sample sequenced in a study of identical twins. TCRdb used MiXCR to reprocess the 5' RACE reads, holding one entry per CDR3 protein. Of 200,000 to 250,000 distinct CDR3 sequences listed, less than 8% are singletons. The sample was also linked to a second study, of yellow fever vaccine responses in identical twins.

The sequencing input was memory (CD45RO+) T cells sorted from blood. The source of these receptors is a woman aged 18-29 years in good health.

This clonotype was seen a few times. The chain employs TRBV5-5 and TRBJ2-2; 7 bases match TRBD1. The germline gives CDR1 SGHKS, CDR2 YYEKEE (reference sequence). The CDR3 spans 16 residues. J was trimmed by 4 bases and V by 1 base; bases with no gene match: 7. The CDR3 is CASSLINRGFTGELFF. DNA for the CDR3: TGTGCCAGCAGCTTGATTAACAGGGGATTCACCGGGGAGCTGTTTTTT.

Ten or more counts support this clonotype. The genes are TRBV5-4 and TRBJ2-1, with 16 bases identical to TRBD2. The J segment lost 0 bases and the V segment lost 2 bases, leaving 5 bases of the junction unmatched. CDR3 size: 19 residues. CDR1 is SGHNT, CDR2 YYREEE, per germline (reference sequence). Here the CDR3 reads CASSLLGLAGGSSYNEQFF. CDR3 nucleotide sequence: TGTGCCAGCAGCTTATTGGGACTAGCGGGAGGGAGCTCCTACAATGAGCAGTTCTTC. The whole variable domain, filled in from reference TRBV5-4 and TRBJ2-1, reads ETGVTQSPTHLIKTRGQQVTLRCSSQSGHNTVSWYQQALGQGPQFIFQYYREEENGRGNFPPRFSGLQFPNYSSELNVNALELDDSALYLCASSLLGLAGGSSYNEQFFGPGTRLTVL.

This clonotype was seen a handful of times. The chain employs TRBV4-2 and TRBJ1-5; 10 positions agree with TRBD1. CDR3 length: 16 amino acids. CDR1 is LGHNA and CDR2 is YNFKEQ in the germline V gene. With 0 bases clipped from V and 7 bases from J, the junction kept 6 bases outside the gene matches. CDR3 nucleotides: TGTGCCAGCAGCCAAGACCAGACAGGGGGCAGGCAGCCCCAGCATTTT. This gives the protein CASSQDQTGGRQPQHF.

This clonotype was recorded at least ten times. The genes are TRBV7-9 and TRBJ2-3; perhaps TRBD1 as D (6 bases). The germline V and J ends were trimmed by 5 bases and 0 bases, with 12 bases remaining between them. Looked up from germline, CDR1 is SEHNR and CDR2 is FQNEAQ (reference sequence). The CDR3 extends over 15 amino acids. CDR3 bases: TGTGCCAGCAGCCCAGGACAGACGAGCACAGATACGCAGTATTTT. Protein product: CASSPGQTSTDTQYF.

This clonotype has ten or more counts. The chain combines TRBV7-2 with TRBJ2-1; possible D gene TRBD2, 6 bases. The CDR3 runs to 14 residues. V lost 5 bases and J lost 4, with 12 bases in between. Germline-derived CDR1 and CDR2 are SGHTA and FQGNSA. The CDR3 DNA reads TGTGCCAGCAGCCCCCGGGGGACTTACAATGAGCAGTTCTTC. Protein product: CASSPRGTYNEQFF.

With regard to this clonotype: A read error may produce the germline difference seen at one junction end. V usage is TRBV20-1 and J usage is TRBJ2-3, with 9 bases fitting TRBD1. This CDR3 region has 15 residues. Germline loops: CDR1 DFQATT, CDR2 SNEGSKA (reference sequence). This chain's CDR3 is CSARSGTGTTHTQYF. In nucleotides, the CDR3 is TGCAGTGCTAGATCCGGGACAGGGACCACACATACGCAGTATTTT.

The table lists this clonotype with a few counts. The chain couples TRBV3-1 to TRBJ2-3; TRBD2 matches at 14 bases. The germline gives CDR1 LGHDT, CDR2 YNNKEL (reference sequence). With 3 bases clipped from V and 1 base from J, the junction kept 3 bases outside the gene matches. This CDR3 comprises 17 residues. DNA of the CDR3: TGTGCCAGCAGCCAGACTAGCGGGGGGGCGGGCACAGATACGCAGTATTTT. It translates to CASSQTSGGAGTDTQYF.

This clonotype has ten or more counts. This chain links TRBV4-2 with TRBJ2-2; the match to TRBD2 covers 7 bases. Germline CDR1 is LGHNA and CDR2 is YNFKEQ. The V gene end was trimmed by 0 bases and the J gene end by 4 bases; junction bases not matched to a gene: 5. The CDR3 loop spans 16 amino acids. The CDR3 loop is CASSQDPGRSTGELFF. The CDR3 DNA follows: TGTGCCAGCAGCCAAGACCCCGGGAGGAGCACCGGGGAGCTGTTTTTT.

This clonotype was counted between two and nine times. The chain joins TRBV5-1 to TRBJ1-4; the D gene is possibly TRBD1 (5 bases). The length of the CDR3 is 14 residues. The germline gives CDR1 SGHRS, CDR2 YFSETQ. V was cut by 0 bases and J by 8 bases, with 11 bases left in between. The CDR3: CASSLGRDPEKLFF. The DNA for the CDR3 is TGCGCCAGCAGCTTGGGCAGGGACCCCGAAAAACTGTTTTTT.

V is TRBV10-3 and J is TRBJ1-6, with 9 bases identical to TRBD1. The CDR3 is 14 amino acids. The junction had 5 bases not matched to a gene; V was cut back by 7 bases and J by 7 bases. CDR1 ENHRY and CDR2 SYGVKD come from the germline V gene. The CDR3 reads CAIMSGQGNSPLHF. In nucleotides, the CDR3 is TGTGCCATCATGTCGGGACAGGGAAATTCACCCCTCCACTTT.

This clonotype was counted many times. The J gene is TRBJ1-5, the V gene TRBV7-9; D is unresolved. Germline CDR1 reads SEHNR; CDR2 reads FQNEAQ (reference sequence). The CDR3 covers 16 residues. The V and J ends lost 1 base and 2 bases respectively, with 12 bases between them. As DNA, the CDR3 is TGTGCCAGCAGCTTAGTTGATGTGCTTGGCAATCAGCCCCAGCATTTT. Residues: CASSLVDVLGNQPQHF.

This chain uses TRBV7-9 with TRBJ2-1, with a possible D match to TRBD1 (6 bases). The CDR3 covers 14 residues. Germline V lookup: CDR1 SEHNR, CDR2 FQNEAQ (reference sequence). Trimming pared 2 bases from V and 4 bases from J, leaving 9 bases between. This CDR3 is CASSLMGAYNEQFF. In DNA, the CDR3 is TGTGCCAGCAGCTTAATGGGGGCGTACAATGAGCAGTTCTTC.

V is TRBV28 and J is TRBJ2-1, with D possibly being TRBD2 (6 bases). The germline V gene has CDR1 MDHEN and CDR2 SYDVKM. CDR3 length: 12 residues. The ends were cut back, 8 bases at V and 16 bases at J, with 21 bases in the middle. In nucleotides, the CDR3 is TGTGCCAGCGGACTTCGCCCGGGACTGACTTTCTTC. Translation gives CASGLRPGLTFF.

The gene calls are TRBV10-3 and TRBJ2-7; 10 bases fit TRBD2. This CDR3 is built from 15 residues. Germline V gene lookup returns CDR1 ENHRY and CDR2 SYGVKD. J was trimmed by 3 bases and V by 5 bases; bases with no gene match: 7. This CDR3 is CAISSGTSDNYEQYF. The CDR3 bases are TGTGCCATCAGTAGCGGGACTAGCGATAACTACGAGCAGTACTTC.